The 20 T cell receptor beta chains below were found in one sample sequenced in a study of T cell changes during pregnancy in multiple sclerosis. Data came from immunoSEQ multiplex PCR; TCRdb stores just in-frame clones and leaves some out. This sample has fewer than 85,000 clones, with roughly 92% found just once. Source: peripheral blood, taken in the first trimester of pregnancy. These receptors were collected from a female donor in good health, enrolled as a control in a pregnancy study.

The rearrangement links TRBV6-6 to TRBJ1-5, with a possible D match to TRBD1 (6 bases). Germline V lookup: CDR1 MNHNY, CDR2 SVGAGI (reference sequence). The CDR3 runs to 13 residues. V lost 6 bases to trimming and J lost 6 bases, with 12 bases between them. The CDR3 DNA sequence: TGTGCCAGCAGCCGACAGGCCGGTCAGCCCCAGCATTTT. Its translation is CASSRQAGQPQHF.

The V and J genes are TRBV7-2 and TRBJ1-2; D remains unclear. This CDR3 comprises 15 residues. Germline CDR1 and CDR2: SGHTA and FQGNSA. Trimming took off 5 bases at V and 4 bases at J, with 17 bases between the two ends. The CDR3 protein is CASSQAVNGIYGYTF. CDR3 nucleotide sequence: TGTGCCAGCAGCCAAGCGGTCAACGGGATCTATGGCTACACCTTC.

The chain recombines TRBV7-9 with TRBJ2-1; 12 bases match TRBD2. The CDR3 totals 16 residues. Trimming at V came to 5 bases and at J to 4 bases, leaving 6 bases not matched to a gene. Germline loops: CDR1 SEHNR, CDR2 FQNEAQ (reference sequence). The CDR3: CASSPTSGRQYNEQFF. CDR3 in DNA: TGTGCCAGCAGCCCGACTAGCGGGAGACAATACAATGAGCAGTTCTTC. Using reference TRBV7-9 and TRBJ2-1 for the parts outside the CDR3, the full variable domain is DTGVSQNPRHKITKRGQNVTFRCDPISEHNRLYWYRQTLGQGPEFLTYFQNEAQLEKSRLLSDRFSAERPKGSFSTLEIQRTEQGDSAMYLCASSPTSGRQYNEQFFGPGTRLTVL.

This chain links TRBV29-1 with TRBJ2-7; TRBD1 matches at 10 bases. Germline CDR1 reads SQVTM; CDR2 reads ANQGSEA. After removal of 4 bases from V and 6 bases from J, the junction contained 6 bases not matched to a gene. The CDR3 spans 13 residues. The DNA of the CDR3 is TGCAGCGTTGTAACTGGGGACAGGGGCGAGCAGTACTTC. It specifies CSVVTGDRGEQYF.

The chain recombines TRBV2 with TRBJ2-7; possible D gene TRBD1, 5 bases. With 1 base removed from V and 7 bases from J, the gap between germline ends came to 14 bases. The germline gives CDR1 SNHLY, CDR2 FYNNEI. The CDR3 extends over 14 amino acids. The CDR3 protein is CASSEGQGMSEQYF. The CDR3, as DNA: TGTGCCAGCAGTGAAGGCCAGGGTATGAGTGAGCAGTACTTC.

This chain links TRBV19 with TRBJ2-3; D may be TRBD2 (6 bases). Trimming shortened V by 8 bases and J by 6 bases, and 9 bases separated the two germline ends. The germline CDR1 and CDR2 sequences are LNHDA and SQIVND (reference sequence). The CDR3 spans 11 residues. The DNA of the CDR3 is TGTGCCAGTTCGGGAGTGGATACGCAGTATTTT. It translates to CASSGVDTQYF. The full variable domain, with the rest looked up from reference TRBV19 and TRBJ2-3, is DGGITQSPKYLFRKEGQNVTLSCEQNLNHDAMYWYRQDPGQGLRLIYYSQIVNDFQKGDIAEGYSVSREKKESFPLTVTSAQKNPTAFYLCASSGVDTQYFGPGTRLTVL.

CDR3 DNA: TGTGCCAGTAGTCCGACTAGGGGAACTGGGGCCAACGTCCTGACTTTC. This encodes CASSPTRGTGANVLTF. The chain is built from TRBV19 and TRBJ2-6; a possible D gene is TRBD2 (6 bases). CDR1 LNHDA and CDR2 SQIVND come from the germline V gene (reference sequence). Trimming removed 5 bases from V and 2 bases from J, with 13 bases in between. The CDR3 runs 16 residues.

V gene TRBV7-2 combines with J gene TRBJ1-2; possible D gene TRBD1, 5 bases. Germline CDR1 reads SGHTA; CDR2 reads FQGNSA. The CDR3 contains 17 residues. V shed 4 bases and J shed 2 bases, with 20 bases lying between them. The CDR3 is CASSSGLRGLGNYGYTF. In DNA form, the CDR3 reads TGTGCCAGCAGCTCCGGGCTGCGGGGCTTAGGGAACTATGGCTACACCTTC.

This sequence joins TRBV5-6 and TRBJ2-1; 13 bases are a match to TRBD2. There are 17 residues in the CDR3. The V and J ends lost 0 bases and 8 bases, in that order; junction bases with no gene match: 8. Germline loops: CDR1 SGHDT, CDR2 YYEEEE. The CDR3 DNA is TGTGCCAGCAGCTTGGTCGTCGGGACTAGCGGGATCGATGAGCAGTTCTTC. Amino acid sequence: CASSLVVGTSGIDEQFF.

The J gene is TRBJ2-3, the V gene TRBV7-2, with TRBD2 matching over 11 bases. This CDR3 has 16 amino acids. Germline V gives CDR1 SGHTA, CDR2 FQGNSA. Unmatched junction bases numbered 6, after V lost 2 bases and J lost 5 bases. CDR3 nucleotide sequence: TGTGCCAGCAGCTTACAGACTAGCGGGACCGGAGATACGCAGTATTTT. It specifies CASSLQTSGTGDTQYF.

The chain combines TRBV2 with TRBJ1-6; no clear D. Germline lookup yields CDR1 SNHLY and CDR2 FYNNEI. The ends were cut back, 4 bases at V and 0 bases at J, with 7 bases in the middle. The CDR3 has 15 amino acids. CDR3 loop: CASSVDSSYNSPLHF. CDR3 DNA sequence: TGTGCCAGCAGTGTTGATAGCTCCTATAATTCACCCCTCCACTTT.

The rearrangement uses TRBV29-1 and TRBJ2-2; D unresolved. V lost 3 bases, J lost 5 bases, and 13 bases lay in between. Germline V gene data show CDR1 as SQVTM and CDR2 as ANQGSEA. The length of the CDR3 is 14 residues. CDR3: CSVEIGVTTGELFF. The CDR3 bases are TGCAGCGTTGAGATCGGAGTTACTACCGGGGAGCTGTTTTTT.

This chain links TRBV4-1 with TRBJ1-5, with 10 bases identical to TRBD1. J was trimmed by 4 bases and V by 3 bases; bases with no gene match: 9. Per the germline V gene, CDR1 is MGHRA and CDR2 is YSYEKL. CDR3 length: 17 amino acids. The CDR3 DNA reads TGCGCCAGCAGCCACGTCATCCGGGACAGGGGAAATCAGCCCCAGCATTTT. Protein product: CASSHVIRDRGNQPQHF.

This chain links TRBV5-6 with TRBJ1-2; 9 positions match TRBD1. The length of the CDR3 is 14 residues. V gave up 4 bases and J gave up 8 bases; unmatched junction bases: 9. Germline assignment: CDR1 SGHDT and CDR2 YYEEEE. CDR3 amino acids: CASSPTGGSRGYTF. CDR3 in DNA: TGTGCCAGCAGCCCGACAGGGGGAAGTCGCGGCTACACCTTC.

The chain is built from TRBV30 and TRBJ1-2, with 8 positions matching TRBD1. The junction had 13 bases not matched to a gene; V was cut back by 1 base and J by 3 bases. Germline V gene data show CDR1 as GTSNPN and CDR2 as SVGIG (reference sequence). This CDR3 has 17 amino acids. This CDR3 reads CAWSAPFPGGADYGYTF. In DNA form, the CDR3 reads TGTGCCTGGAGTGCCCCCTTCCCAGGGGGCGCCGACTATGGCTACACCTTC.

The chain links TRBV9 to TRBJ2-7; TRBD1 aligns across 8 bases. Germline V gene sequence: CDR1 SGDLS, CDR2 YYNGEE. J was trimmed by 1 base and V by 4 bases; bases with no gene match: 7. The CDR3 consists of 15 residues. The DNA for the CDR3 is TGTGCCAGCAGCCAATGGGACAGGCAGTCCTACGAGCAGTACTTC. The encoded protein is CASSQWDRQSYEQYF.

This clone was counted a single time. V usage is TRBV2 and J usage is TRBJ2-5, with D hard to call. CDR3 size: 13 residues. V was cut by 3 bases and J by 3 bases, with 8 bases left in between. Looked up from germline, CDR1 is SNHLY and CDR2 is FYNNEI. Here the CDR3 DNA reads TGTGCCAGCAGTGACGTAGAAAAAGAGACCCAGTACTTC. It specifies CASSDVEKETQYF.

V is TRBV11-3 and J is TRBJ1-1, with TRBD1 matching 8 bases. V shed 6 bases and J 0 bases; nucleotides not matched to a gene: 3. The germline CDR1 and CDR2 sequences are SGHNT and YENEEA. CDR3 length equals 14 residues. The chain's CDR3 is CASSRQGLNTEAFF. Written as DNA, the CDR3 is TGTGCCAGCAGTCGACAGGGGTTGAACACTGAAGCTTTCTTT.

This clone was picked up a small number of times. The V gene is TRBV2, the J gene TRBJ1-2; no clear D gene. Trimming removed 3 bases at V and 7 bases at J, with 15 bases between. The CDR3 is made up of 14 amino acids. Germline CDR1 and CDR2: SNHLY and FYNNEI. CDR3 coding DNA: TGTGCCAGCAGTGAGCTGGGCTCAGATCCTGGCTACACCTTC. Translated, it gives CASSELGSDPGYTF. The entire variable domain, with the rest obtained from reference TRBV2 and TRBJ1-2, is as follows: EPEVTQTPSHQVTQMGQEVILRCVPISNHLYFYWYRQILGQKVEFLVSFYNNEISEKSEIFDDQFSVERPDGSNFTLKIRSTKLEDSAMYFCASSELGSDPGYTFGSGTRLTVV.

V gene TRBV5-1 combines with J gene TRBJ2-5; 9 positions match TRBD1. CDR3 length: 15 residues. V dropped 4 bases and J dropped 0; count of bases not matched to a gene: 4. Germline CDR1 is SGHRS and CDR2 is YFSETQ. The CDR3, as DNA: TGCGCCAGCAGCAGGGACAGGGAGTACCAAGAGACCCAGTACTTC. Protein product: CASSRDREYQETQYF.